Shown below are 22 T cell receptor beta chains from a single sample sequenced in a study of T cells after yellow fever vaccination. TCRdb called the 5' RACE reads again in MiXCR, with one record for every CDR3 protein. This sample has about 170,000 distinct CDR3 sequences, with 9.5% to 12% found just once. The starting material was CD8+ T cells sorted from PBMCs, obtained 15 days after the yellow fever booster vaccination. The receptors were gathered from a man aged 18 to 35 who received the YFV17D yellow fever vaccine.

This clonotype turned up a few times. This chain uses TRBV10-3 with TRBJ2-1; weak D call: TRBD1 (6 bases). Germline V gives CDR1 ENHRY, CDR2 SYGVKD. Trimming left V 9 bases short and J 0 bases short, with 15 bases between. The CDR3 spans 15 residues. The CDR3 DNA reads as TGTGCCATAAGAGGGGGAGCGGTCTCCTACAATGAGCAGTTCTTC. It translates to CAIRGGAVSYNEQFF.

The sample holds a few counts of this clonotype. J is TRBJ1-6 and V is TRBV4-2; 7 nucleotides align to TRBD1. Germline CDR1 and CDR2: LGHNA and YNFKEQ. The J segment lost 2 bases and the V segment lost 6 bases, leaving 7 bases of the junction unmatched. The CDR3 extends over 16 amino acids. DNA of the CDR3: TGTGCCAGCAGGCGTTCCGGGACAGCCTATAATTCACCCCTCCACTTT. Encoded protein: CASRRSGTAYNSPLHF.

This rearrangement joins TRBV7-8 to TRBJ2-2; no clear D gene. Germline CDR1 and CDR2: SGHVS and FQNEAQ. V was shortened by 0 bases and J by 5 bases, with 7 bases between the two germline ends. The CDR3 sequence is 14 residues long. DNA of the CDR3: TGTGCCAGCAGCTTAGCCCGGCGGACCGGGGAGCTGTTTTTT. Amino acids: CASSLARRTGELFF.

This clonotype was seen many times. The CDR3 nucleotides are TGTGCCAGCAGTTATTCCTCGGAGATCGGCGGCTACACCTTC. This gives the protein CASSYSSEIGGYTF. The rearrangement uses TRBV6-2 or TRBV6-3 and TRBJ1-2; D uncertain. CDR3 length: 14 amino acids. Trimming took off 3 bases at V and 8 bases at J, with 16 bases between the two ends. Germline assignment: CDR1 MNHEY and CDR2 SVGEGT.

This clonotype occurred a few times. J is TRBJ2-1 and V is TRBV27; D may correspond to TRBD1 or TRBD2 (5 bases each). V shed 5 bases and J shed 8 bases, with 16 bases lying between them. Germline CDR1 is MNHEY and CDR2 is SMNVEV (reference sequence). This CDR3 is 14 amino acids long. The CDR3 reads CASSPGTVPDEQFF. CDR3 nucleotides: TGTGCCAGCAGTCCCGGGACCGTTCCCGATGAGCAGTTCTTC.

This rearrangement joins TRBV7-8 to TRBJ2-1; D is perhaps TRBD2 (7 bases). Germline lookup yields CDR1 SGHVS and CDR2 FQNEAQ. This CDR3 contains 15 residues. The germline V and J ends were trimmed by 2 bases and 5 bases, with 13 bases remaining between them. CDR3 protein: CASSLRGGPNNEQFF. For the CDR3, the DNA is TGTGCCAGCAGCTTAAGGGGGGGACCAAACAATGAGCAGTTCTTC.

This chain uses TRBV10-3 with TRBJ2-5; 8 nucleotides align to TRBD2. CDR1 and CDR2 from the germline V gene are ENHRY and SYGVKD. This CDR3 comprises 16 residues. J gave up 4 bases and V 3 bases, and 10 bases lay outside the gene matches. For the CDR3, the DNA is TGTGCCATCAGTGATGACGGGGGGGCGTCCGGAGAGACCCAGTACTTC. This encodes CAISDDGGASGETQYF.

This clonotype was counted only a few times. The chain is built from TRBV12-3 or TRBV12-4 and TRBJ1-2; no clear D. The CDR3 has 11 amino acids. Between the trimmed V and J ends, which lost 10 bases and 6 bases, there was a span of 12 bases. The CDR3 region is CAIRIRDGYTF. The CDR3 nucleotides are TGTGCCATTCGGATTCGGGATGGCTACACCTTC.

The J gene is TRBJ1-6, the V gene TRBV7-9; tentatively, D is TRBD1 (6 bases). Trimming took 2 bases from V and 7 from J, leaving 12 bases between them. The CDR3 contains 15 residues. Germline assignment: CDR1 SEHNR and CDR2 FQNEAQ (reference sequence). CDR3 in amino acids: CASSLWQGSNSPLHF. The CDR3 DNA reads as TGTGCCAGCAGCTTATGGCAGGGGTCAAATTCACCCCTCCACTTT.

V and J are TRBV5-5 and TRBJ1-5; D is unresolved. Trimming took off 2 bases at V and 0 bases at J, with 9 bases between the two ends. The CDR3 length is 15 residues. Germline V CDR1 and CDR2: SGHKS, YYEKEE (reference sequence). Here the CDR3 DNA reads TGTGCCAGCAGCTTTAATCAGAATAGCAATCAGCCCCAGCATTTT. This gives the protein CASSFNQNSNQPQHF.

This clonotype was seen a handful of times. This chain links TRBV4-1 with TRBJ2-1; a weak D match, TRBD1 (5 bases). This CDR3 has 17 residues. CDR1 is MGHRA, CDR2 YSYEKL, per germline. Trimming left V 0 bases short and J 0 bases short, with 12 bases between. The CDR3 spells CASSQDATGLSYNEQFF. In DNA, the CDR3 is TGCGCCAGCAGCCAAGATGCAACAGGCCTCTCCTACAATGAGCAGTTCTTC.

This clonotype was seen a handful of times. In nucleotides, the CDR3 is TGCGCCAGCAGCCAACGCCACAGGGCGGGGGAGACCCAGTACTTC. Translation gives CASSQRHRAGETQYF. The chain uses TRBV4-1 and TRBJ2-5; the D call may be TRBD1 or TRBD2 (6 bases each). CDR1 and CDR2 (germline): MGHRA, YSYEKL. The CDR3 totals 15 residues. Trimming cost V 2 bases and J 5 bases, with 15 bases left between them.

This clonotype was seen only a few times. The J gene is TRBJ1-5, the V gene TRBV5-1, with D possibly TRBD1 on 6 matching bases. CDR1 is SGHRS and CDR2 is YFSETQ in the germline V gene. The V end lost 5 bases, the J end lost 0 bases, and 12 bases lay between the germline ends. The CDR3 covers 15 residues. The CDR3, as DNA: TGCGCCAGCAGTCAGACGGACAGTAGCAATCAGCCCCAGCATTTT. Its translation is CASSQTDSSNQPQHF.

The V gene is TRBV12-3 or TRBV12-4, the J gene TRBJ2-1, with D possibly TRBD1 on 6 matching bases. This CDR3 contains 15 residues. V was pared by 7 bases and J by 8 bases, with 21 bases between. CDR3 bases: TGTGCCAGCAATAAACCCACAGGGAGCACCGATGAGCAGTTCTTC. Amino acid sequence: CASNKPTGSTDEQFF.

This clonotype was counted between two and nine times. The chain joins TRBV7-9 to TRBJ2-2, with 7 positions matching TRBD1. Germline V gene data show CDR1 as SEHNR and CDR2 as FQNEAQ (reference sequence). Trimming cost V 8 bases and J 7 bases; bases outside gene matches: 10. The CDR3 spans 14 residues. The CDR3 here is CASSATGDGGELFF. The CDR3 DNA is TGTGCCAGCTCCGCAACAGGGGACGGCGGGGAGCTGTTTTTT.

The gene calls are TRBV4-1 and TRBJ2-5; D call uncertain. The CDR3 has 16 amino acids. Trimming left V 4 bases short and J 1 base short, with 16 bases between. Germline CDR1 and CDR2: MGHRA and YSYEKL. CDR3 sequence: CASSPLKVGLQETQYF. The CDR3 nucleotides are TGCGCCAGCAGCCCCCTGAAGGTTGGCCTCCAAGAGACCCAGTACTTC.

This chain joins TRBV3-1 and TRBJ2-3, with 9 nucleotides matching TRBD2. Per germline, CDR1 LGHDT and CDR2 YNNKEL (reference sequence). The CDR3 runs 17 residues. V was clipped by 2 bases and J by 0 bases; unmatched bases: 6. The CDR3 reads CASSQWLAGPSTDTQYF. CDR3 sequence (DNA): TGTGCCAGCAGCCAATGGCTAGCGGGGCCTAGCACAGATACGCAGTATTTT.

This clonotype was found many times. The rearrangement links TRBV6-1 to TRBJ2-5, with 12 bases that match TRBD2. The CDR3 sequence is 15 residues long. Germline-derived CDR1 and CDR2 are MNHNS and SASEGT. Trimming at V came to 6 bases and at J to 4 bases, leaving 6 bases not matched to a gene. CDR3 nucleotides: TGTGCCAGCAGCGAACTAGCGGGGGGATCAGAGACCCAGTACTTC. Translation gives CASSELAGGSETQYF.

The CDR3: CASSYGGGYYEQYV. CDR3 nucleotide sequence: TGTGCCAGCAGTTACGGGGGGGGATACTACGAGCAGTACGTC. The chain joins TRBV6-2 or TRBV6-3 to TRBJ2-7, with 7 bases lining up with TRBD2. CDR1 and CDR2 from the germline V gene are MNHEY and SVGEGT. Trimming removed 2 bases from V and 3 bases from J; junction bases left unmatched: 4. CDR3 length: 14 amino acids.

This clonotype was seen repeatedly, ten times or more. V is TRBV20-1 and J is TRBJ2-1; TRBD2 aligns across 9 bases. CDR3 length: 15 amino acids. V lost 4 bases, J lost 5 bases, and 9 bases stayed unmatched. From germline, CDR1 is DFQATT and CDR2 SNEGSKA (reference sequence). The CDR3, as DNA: TGCAGTGCTACCCCCCTAGTAGCGGGGGACAATGAGCAGTTCTTC. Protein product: CSATPLVAGDNEQFF.

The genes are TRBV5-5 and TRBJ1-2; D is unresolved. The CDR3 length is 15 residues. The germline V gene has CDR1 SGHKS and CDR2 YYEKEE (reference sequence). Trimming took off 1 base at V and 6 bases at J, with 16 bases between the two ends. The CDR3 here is CASSLLPMDGNGYTF. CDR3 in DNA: TGTGCCAGCAGCTTGCTACCAATGGACGGGAATGGCTACACCTTC.

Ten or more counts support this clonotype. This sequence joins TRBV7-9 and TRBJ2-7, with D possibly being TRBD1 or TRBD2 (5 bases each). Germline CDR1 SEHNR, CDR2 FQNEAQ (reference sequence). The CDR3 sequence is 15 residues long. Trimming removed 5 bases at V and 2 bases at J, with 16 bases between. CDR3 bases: TGTGCCAGCAGCCAACTTCCTGGGGGAGCCTACGAGCAGTACTTC. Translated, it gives CASSQLPGGAYEQYF.